This TCR beta chain appears in the sequencing data of a study of OX40 agonist ivuxolimab in advanced cancers. Clones were sequenced by immunoSEQ multiplex PCR, and TCRdb holds only the in-frame ones, with some missing. The sample includes some 86,000 clones, 86% of them seen just once. To note about this clone: Its antigen is unidentified.

Notes on the study in general: The expanded peripheral T cells' antigen specificity was not determined.

This clonotype was obtained from an adult with an advanced solid tumor such as melanoma, head and neck, liver or kidney cancer. Sequences were derived from CD4+ or CD8+ T cells sorted from blood, sampled in a trial of the OX40 agonist ivuxolimab.

The CDR3 region is CASSYNPRFRTQYF. CDR3 nucleotide sequence: TGTGCCAGCAGTTACAACCCTCGGTTCAGGACCCAGTACTTC. This chain joins TRBV6-5 and TRBJ2-5; D is unclear. Trimming cost V 2 bases and J 7 bases, with 14 bases left between them. The CDR3 has 14 residues. Germline V gene lookup returns CDR1 MNHEY and CDR2 SVGAGI.